This T cell receptor (beta chain) is from a study of blood T cell repertoires in COVID-19. Study-wide context: Acute and convalescent COVID-19 samples came from the United States, Italy and Spain. Sample material is recorded as cDNA or gDNA derived from T cells, B-cell-depleted T cells, or PBMCs.

Clones were sequenced by immunoSEQ multiplex PCR, and TCRdb holds only the in-frame ones, with some missing. Of 200,000 to 300,000 clones detected, roughly 80% appear once; the ten largest clones hold around 4%. The CDR3 runs to 16 residues. Germline V gene lookup returns CDR1 SGHRS and CDR2 YFSETQ. The V gene lost 4 bases and the J gene lost 3 bases, with 16 bases spanning the gap. The TCR sequence derives from a man aged 60 to 69 with acute or convalescent COVID-19. Material: peripheral blood. The chain links TRBV5-1 to TRBJ2-2; D may be TRBD1 (5 bases). The CDR3 coding sequence is TGCGCCAGCAGCCCCAGGGTTGCTGAGGACACCGGGGAGCTGTTTTTT. Translation: CASSPRVAEDTGELFF. Full variable domain (missing parts from reference TRBV5-1 and TRBJ2-2): KAGVTQTPRYLIKTRGQQVTLSCSPISGHRSVSWYQQTPGQGLQFLFEYFSETQRNKGNFPGRFSGRQFSNSRSEMNVSTLELGDSALYLCASSPRVAEDTGELFFGEGSRLTVL.